This entry lists 18 T cell receptor beta chains sequenced from one sample in a study of blood T cell repertoires in COVID-19 (TCRdb year 2020). The protocol used for the library was the immunoSEQ multiplex PCR assay. TCRdb took this table from immuneACCESS and kept in-frame rearrangements with V and J called. Such tables lack part of the clones; where checked against another copy, unresolved V genes explain under half of the gap, and the rest is unexplained. Across this sample there are 150,000 to 200,000 clones, with about 81% seen only once. The top ten hold around 11% of the sample. Material for sequencing was peripheral blood. The receptors were gathered from a woman older than 75 with COVID-19, enrolled during active disease.

The chain employs TRBV10-3 and TRBJ2-3; a possible D gene is TRBD2 (7 bases). The germline gives CDR1 ENHRY, CDR2 SYGVKD. V gave up 6 bases and J gave up 0 bases, with 19 bases separating them. The CDR3 is made up of 17 amino acids. The CDR3 loop is CAISESPRGPSTDTQYF. The DNA of the CDR3 is TGTGCCATCAGCGAATCCCCGCGGGGGCCTAGCACAGATACGCAGTATTTT.

J is TRBJ1-4 and V is TRBV6-5; no firm D call. The length of the CDR3 is 15 residues. The germline gives CDR1 MNHEY, CDR2 SVGAGI. Trimming left V 4 bases short and J 0 bases short, with 9 bases between. CDR3 DNA: TGTGCCAGCAGTTTTTCTACCCCAACTAATGAAAAACTGTTTTTT. Its translation is CASSFSTPTNEKLFF.

V gene TRBV28 combines with J gene TRBJ1-3, with a tentative D call TRBD1 (5 bases). CDR1 MDHEN and CDR2 SYDVKM come from the germline V gene. V was clipped by 6 bases and J by 2 bases, with 11 bases between them. The CDR3 covers 14 residues. The CDR3 reads CASSIGQAGNTIYF. The CDR3, as DNA: TGTGCCAGCAGCATAGGACAAGCTGGAAACACCATATATTTT.

The sample holds a few counts of this clone. The sample has other DNA sequences that encode this CDR3 too. The CDR3 bases are TGTGCCAGCAGCTCCGGACAGGGTGGCACAGATACGCAGTATTTT. Its translation is CASSSGQGGTDTQYF. The rearrangement joins TRBV7-9 to TRBJ2-3; 8 nucleotides match TRBD1. V trimming: 4 bases; J trimming: 1 base; junction bases outside the gene matches: 4. In germline, CDR1 is SEHNR, CDR2 FQNEAQ (reference sequence). There are 15 residues in the CDR3.

The gene calls are TRBV27 and TRBJ1-6, with TRBD1 identical over 7 bases. With V trimmed by 7 bases and J by 10 bases, 7 bases remained unmatched. The germline CDR1 and CDR2 sequences are MNHEY and SMNVEV (reference sequence). The CDR3 runs to 13 residues. This CDR3 reads CASIPTGVSPLHF. The CDR3, as DNA: TGTGCCAGCATCCCCACAGGGGTCTCACCCCTCCACTTT.

J is TRBJ2-5 and V is TRBV5-4; a possible D gene is TRBD2 (6 bases). CDR1 and CDR2 from the germline V gene are SGHNT and YYREEE (reference sequence). This CDR3 contains 15 residues. Deletions cut 4 bases from V and 0 bases from J, with 13 bases between. CDR3 in amino acids: CASSQRDWYQETQYF. DNA for the CDR3: TGTGCCAGCAGCCAACGGGACTGGTACCAAGAGACCCAGTACTTC.

The chain couples TRBV7-9 to TRBJ2-1; 7 nucleotides align to TRBD1. This CDR3 is 12 amino acids long. Germline values: CDR1 SEHNR, CDR2 FQNEAQ (reference sequence). V lost 4 bases and J lost 10; bases outside the gene matches: 4. The CDR3 loop reads CASSSDRLEQFF. CDR3 nucleotide sequence: TGTGCCAGCAGCTCGGACAGGCTCGAGCAGTTCTTC.

This chain uses TRBV10-3 with TRBJ1-5; D perhaps matches TRBD1 (5 bases). V lost 2 bases and J 0 bases, leaving 8 bases between the germline ends. Germline lookup yields CDR1 ENHRY and CDR2 SYGVKD. CDR3 length: 15 amino acids. The CDR3 loop is CAISEAQVSNQPQHF. The DNA for the CDR3 is TGTGCCATCAGTGAGGCACAGGTTAGCAATCAGCCCCAGCATTTT.

V usage is TRBV28 and J usage is TRBJ2-3; 9 positions agree with TRBD1. The CDR3 length is 16 residues. Germline CDR1 MDHEN, CDR2 SYDVKM. V lost 4 bases to trimming and J lost 5 bases; unmatched junction nucleotides: 10. As DNA, the CDR3 is TGTGCCAGCAGTTCCCCGGGACAGGGTTCGGGAGATACGCAGTATTTT. Translation gives CASSSPGQGSGDTQYF.

This rearrangement joins TRBV7-8 to TRBJ2-7, with 8 positions matching TRBD2. The germline gives CDR1 SGHVS, CDR2 FQNEAQ. The CDR3 length is 15 residues. V was clipped by 5 bases and J by 2 bases; unmatched bases: 8. The DNA for the CDR3 is TGTGCCAGCAGCGCCGGACTAGCCCTACCCTACGAGCAGTACTTC. This translates into CASSAGLALPYEQYF. The variable domain in full, completed from reference TRBV7-8 and TRBJ2-7, reads GAGVSQSPRYKVAKRGQDVALRCDPISGHVSLFWYQQALGQGPEFLTYFQNEAQLDKSGLPSDRFFAERPEGSVSTLKIQRTQQEDSAVYLCASSAGLALPYEQYFGPGTRLTVT.

The chain employs TRBV27 and TRBJ2-7; 7 bases map to TRBD1. The length of the CDR3 is 14 residues. The V gene's germline CDR1 is MNHEY and CDR2 SMNVEV (reference sequence). V shed 5 bases and J 0 bases; nucleotides not matched to a gene: 4. Here the CDR3 reads CASSPGTVSYEQYF. CDR3 DNA: TGTGCCAGCAGTCCGGGGACAGTCTCCTACGAGCAGTACTTC.

The rearrangement uses TRBV14 and TRBJ2-1; 9 bases are shared with TRBD2. The CDR3 totals 15 residues. With 3 bases clipped from V and 3 bases from J, the junction kept 3 bases outside the gene matches. Germline CDR1 is SGHDN and CDR2 is FVKESK. DNA of the CDR3: TGTGCCAGCAGCCACGAGACTAGCGGCTACAATGAGCAGTTCTTC. It translates to CASSHETSGYNEQFF.

The J gene is TRBJ2-2, the V gene TRBV10-3, with unresolved D. V lost 4 bases to trimming and J lost 7 bases, with 19 bases between them. CDR1 and CDR2 from the germline V gene are ENHRY and SYGVKD. CDR3 size: 16 residues. The CDR3 protein is CAISARNAGVDGELFF. The CDR3 nucleotides are TGTGCCATCAGTGCCCGAAATGCCGGTGTAGACGGGGAGCTGTTTTTT.

The chain uses TRBV6-6 and TRBJ2-7; the D gene is possibly TRBD2 (6 bases). The CDR3 has 16 residues. Trimming cost V 5 bases and J 0 bases, with 17 bases left between them. Germline V gene sequence: CDR1 MNHNY, CDR2 SVGAGI (reference sequence). CDR3 residues: CASSRTGTPFSYEQYF. In DNA, the CDR3 is TGTGCCAGCAGTAGAACCGGGACTCCATTCTCCTACGAGCAGTACTTC.

The chain combines TRBV7-2 with TRBJ2-7; D possibly corresponds to TRBD2 (5 bases). The CDR3 runs 14 residues. Trimming stripped 2 bases from V and 6 bases from J, with 14 bases between. The germline V gene has CDR1 SGHTA and CDR2 FQGNSA. CDR3 loop: CASSLTRKGSEQYF. The CDR3 DNA reads as TGTGCCAGCAGCTTAACGCGGAAAGGGAGCGAGCAGTACTTC.

This clone was counted a single time. This chain uses TRBV3-1 (or the pseudogene TRBV3-2) with TRBJ2-1; 8 positions match TRBD2. The V and J ends lost 0 bases and 8 bases, in that order; junction bases with no gene match: 9. CDR1 and CDR2 (germline): LGHDT, YNNKEL (reference sequence). The CDR3 is 16 amino acids. The CDR3 spells CASSQEDGGATYEQFF. The CDR3 DNA reads as TGTGCCAGCAGCCAAGAGGACGGGGGGGCGACGTATGAGCAGTTCTTC.

This chain joins TRBV5-4 and TRBJ2-3; the match to TRBD1 covers 9 bases. The CDR3 is 15 amino acids. V was clipped by 4 bases and J by 4 bases; unmatched bases: 7. CDR1 SGHNT and CDR2 YYREEE come from the germline V gene (reference sequence). Written as DNA, the CDR3 is TGTGCCAGCAGCACTGGACAGGGGAAGGCAGATACGCAGTATTTT. Translation gives CASSTGQGKADTQYF.

The chain links TRBV5-1 to TRBJ2-1, with D maybe TRBD2 (5 bases). The V gene lost 0 bases and the J gene lost 6 bases, with 13 bases spanning the gap. This CDR3 region has 15 residues. CDR1 is SGHRS, CDR2 YFSETQ, per germline. The CDR3 region is CASSLELVRLNEQFF. In DNA, the CDR3 is TGCGCCAGCAGCTTGGAACTAGTTCGTCTCAATGAGCAGTTCTTC.